This is a list of T cell receptor beta chains from one sample in a study of blood T cell repertoires in COVID-19. Libraries were prepared by immunoSEQ multiplex PCR; TCRdb keeps only in-frame clonotypes and omits some of them. The sample yields nearly 110,000 clones, roughly 84% seen once. The sample comprised peripheral blood. These receptor sequences come from a human donor in a cohort sampled during active COVID-19. Both conserved end residues are part of each CDR3.

>TRBJ2-1|TRBV18
CASSPPMGSGSDEQFF
>TRBJ2-2|TRBV9
CASSVVPEPDTGELFF
>TRBJ2-3|TRBV29-1
CSVGAKNF
>TRBJ1-4|TRBV18
CASSPRQEPNEKLFF
>TRBJ2-1|TRBV4-1
CASSRVSSAGAYNEQFF
>TRBJ2-1|TRBV1
CTSSQDLLVLSGFFSYNEQFF
>TRBJ2-3|TRBV7-2
CASSLRAGTSGSTDTQYF
>TRBJ2-7|TRBV7-2
CASSLGWERAYEQYF
>TRBJ2-2|TRBV5-5
CASSLGQGRSTGELFF
>TRBJ1-2|TRBV30
CAWSPGTAYGYTF
>TRBJ2-1|TRBV4-3
CASSQVGTAYNEQFF
>TRBJ1-5|TRBV5-1
CASSEGDSNQPQHF
>TRBJ2-1|TRBV5-1
CASSFGGMVYNEQFF
>TRBJ1-2|TRBV19
CASREQGTYGYTF
>TRBJ2-1|TRBV5-1
CASRDRASSYNEQFF
>TRBJ1-2|TRBV6-2/TRBV6-3
CASSGQPYYGYTF
>TRBJ1-1|TRBV6-2/TRBV6-3
CASSPQGINTEAFF